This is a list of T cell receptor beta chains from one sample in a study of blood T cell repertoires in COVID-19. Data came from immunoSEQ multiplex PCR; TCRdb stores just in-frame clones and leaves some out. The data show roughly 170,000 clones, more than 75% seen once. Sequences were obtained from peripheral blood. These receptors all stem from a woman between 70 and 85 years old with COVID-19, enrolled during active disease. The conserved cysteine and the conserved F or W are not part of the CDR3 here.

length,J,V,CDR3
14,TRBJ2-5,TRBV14,ASSQVLAVFGETQY
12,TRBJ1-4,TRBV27,ASSSNGQTRKLF
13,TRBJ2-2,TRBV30,AWSVRFPKRVELF
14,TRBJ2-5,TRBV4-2,ASSQELAGAWETQY
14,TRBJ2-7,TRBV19,ASSMIGTEVSYEQY
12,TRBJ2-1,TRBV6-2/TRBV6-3,ASSYSMGRSKQF
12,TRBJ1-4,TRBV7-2,ASSFDRGSEKLF
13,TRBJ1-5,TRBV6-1,ASSENGLSNQPQH
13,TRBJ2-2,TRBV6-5,ASRTGTLNTGELF
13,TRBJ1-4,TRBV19,ASSLTHRGREKLF
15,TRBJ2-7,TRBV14,ASSQDRRTSGSYEQY
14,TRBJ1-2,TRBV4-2,ASSPSTGGQGYGYT
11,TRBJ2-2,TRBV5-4,ASSFKNTGELF
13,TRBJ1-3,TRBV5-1,ASSWQGLGGNTIY
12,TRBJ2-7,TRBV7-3,ASSQQGNGNEQY
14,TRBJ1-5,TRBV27,ASSGRGVFRDQPQH
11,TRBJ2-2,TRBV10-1,ASSLRDAGELF
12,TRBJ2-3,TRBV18,ASSTRLAADTQY
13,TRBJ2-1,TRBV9,ASSVDGGIYNEQF
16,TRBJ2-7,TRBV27,ASSLSPPRLAGVHEQY
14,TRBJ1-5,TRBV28,ASRRRDSLRDQPQH
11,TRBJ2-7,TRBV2,ASSDDRAYEQY
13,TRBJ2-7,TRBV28,ASSSQTGSSYEQY
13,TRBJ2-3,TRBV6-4,ASSDSGHSRDTQY
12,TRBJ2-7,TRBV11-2,ASSLSTGAYEQY
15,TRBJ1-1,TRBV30,AWRLGAGTMMNTEAF
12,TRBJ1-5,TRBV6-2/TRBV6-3,ASSYTIQGQPQH
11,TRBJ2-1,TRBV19,ASSMDSNNEQF
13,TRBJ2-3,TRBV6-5,ASSSGLAGTNTQY
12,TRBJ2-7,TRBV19,ASSIVYDSYEQY
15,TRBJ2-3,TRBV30,AWSVRNSGRGTDTQY
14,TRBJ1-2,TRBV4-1,ASSQEDRATTYGYT
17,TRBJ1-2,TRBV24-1,ATSGETGQGYSLSYGYT
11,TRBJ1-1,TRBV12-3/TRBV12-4,ASSFQGSTEAF
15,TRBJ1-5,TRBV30,AWSVLTGGAGGQPQH
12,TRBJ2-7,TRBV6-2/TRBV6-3,ASSYSQGDDEQY
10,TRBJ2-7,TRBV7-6,ASSAHLDEQY
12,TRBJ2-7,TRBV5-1,ASSSDGGGAEQY
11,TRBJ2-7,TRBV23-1,ASSRAGGSEQY
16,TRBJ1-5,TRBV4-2,ASSQDPGGASDNQPQH
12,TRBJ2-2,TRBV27,ASSRLANTGELF
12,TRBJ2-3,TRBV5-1,ASSPNDFADTQY
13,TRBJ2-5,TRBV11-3,ASSFHASPRETQY
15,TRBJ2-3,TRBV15,ATSRVRGQRSTDTQY
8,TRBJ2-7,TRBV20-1,SASRDEQY
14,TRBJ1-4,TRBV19,ASSPSQGPSGEKLF
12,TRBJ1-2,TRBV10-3,AISYQTGGYGYT
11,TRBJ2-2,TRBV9,ASSSQVSGELF
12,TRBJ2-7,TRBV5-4,ASSDRTGSYEQY
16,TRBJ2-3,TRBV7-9,ASRTGTSGGSSPDTQY
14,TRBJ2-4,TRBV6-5,ASSYSVGAAENIQY
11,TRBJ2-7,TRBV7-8,ASSLGLNYEQY
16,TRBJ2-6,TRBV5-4,ASSLGRDRGIGANVLT
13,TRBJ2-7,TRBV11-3,ASSFAASGIEEQY
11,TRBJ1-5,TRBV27,ASSLIRDQPQH